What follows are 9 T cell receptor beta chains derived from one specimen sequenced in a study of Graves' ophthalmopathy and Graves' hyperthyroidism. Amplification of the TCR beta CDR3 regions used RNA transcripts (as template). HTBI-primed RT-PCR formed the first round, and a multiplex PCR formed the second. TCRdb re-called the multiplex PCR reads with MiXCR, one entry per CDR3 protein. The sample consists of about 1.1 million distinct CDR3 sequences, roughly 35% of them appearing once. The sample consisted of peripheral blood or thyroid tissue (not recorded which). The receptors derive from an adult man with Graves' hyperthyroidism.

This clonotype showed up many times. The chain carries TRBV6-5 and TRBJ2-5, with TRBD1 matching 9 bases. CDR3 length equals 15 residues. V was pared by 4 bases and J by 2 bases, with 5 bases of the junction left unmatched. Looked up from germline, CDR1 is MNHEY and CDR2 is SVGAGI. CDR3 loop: CASSLNRGPQETQYF. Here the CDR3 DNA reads TGTGCCAGCAGTTTGAACAGGGGGCCTCAAGAGACCCAGTACTTC.

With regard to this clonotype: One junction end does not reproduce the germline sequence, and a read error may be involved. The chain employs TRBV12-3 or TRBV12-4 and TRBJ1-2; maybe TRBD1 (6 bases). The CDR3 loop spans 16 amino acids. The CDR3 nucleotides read TGTGCCAGCGGTTTCCCGGGAGCAGGGGTTCTCTATGGCTACACCTTC. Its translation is CASGFPGAGVLYGYTF.

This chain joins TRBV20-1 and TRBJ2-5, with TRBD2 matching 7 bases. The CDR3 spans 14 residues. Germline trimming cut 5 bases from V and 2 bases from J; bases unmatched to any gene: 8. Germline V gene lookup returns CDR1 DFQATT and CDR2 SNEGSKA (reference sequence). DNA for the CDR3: TGCAGTGCTGGTCTTAGCGGGCGTCAAGAGACCCAGTACTTC. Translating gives CSAGLSGRQETQYF.

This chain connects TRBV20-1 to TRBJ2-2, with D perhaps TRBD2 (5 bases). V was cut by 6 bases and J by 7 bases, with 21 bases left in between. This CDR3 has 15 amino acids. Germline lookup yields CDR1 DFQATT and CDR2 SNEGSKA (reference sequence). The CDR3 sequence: CSASRAVRGNGELFF. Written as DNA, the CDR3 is TGCAGTGCGTCCCGGGCAGTTCGAGGGAACGGGGAGCTGTTTTTT.

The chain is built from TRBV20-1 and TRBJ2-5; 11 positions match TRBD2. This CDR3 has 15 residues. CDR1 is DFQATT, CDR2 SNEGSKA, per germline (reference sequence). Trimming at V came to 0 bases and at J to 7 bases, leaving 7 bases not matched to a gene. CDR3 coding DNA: TGCAGTGCTAGAGATCCGGTAGCGGGAGGGGGGACCCAGTACTTC. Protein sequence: CSARDPVAGGGTQYF.

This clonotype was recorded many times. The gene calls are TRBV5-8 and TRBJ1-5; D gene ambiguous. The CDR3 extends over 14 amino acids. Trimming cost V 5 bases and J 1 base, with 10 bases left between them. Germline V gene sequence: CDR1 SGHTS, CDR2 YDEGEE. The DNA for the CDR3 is TGTGCCAGCAGTTTCCTTACAAGCAATCAGCCCCAGCATTTT. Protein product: CASSFLTSNQPQHF.

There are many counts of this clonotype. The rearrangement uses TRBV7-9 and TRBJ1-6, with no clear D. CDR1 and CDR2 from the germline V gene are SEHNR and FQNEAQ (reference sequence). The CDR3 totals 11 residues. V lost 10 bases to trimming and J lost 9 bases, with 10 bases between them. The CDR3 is CAKPAGSPLHF. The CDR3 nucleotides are TGTGCCAAGCCCGCGGGTTCACCCCTCCACTTT.

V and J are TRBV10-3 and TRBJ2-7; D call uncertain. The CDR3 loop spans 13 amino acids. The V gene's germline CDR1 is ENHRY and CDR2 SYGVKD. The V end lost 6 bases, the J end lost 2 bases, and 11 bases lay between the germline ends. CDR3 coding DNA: TGTGCCATCAGACCCGGGTCTACCTACGAGCAGTACTTC. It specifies CAIRPGSTYEQYF.

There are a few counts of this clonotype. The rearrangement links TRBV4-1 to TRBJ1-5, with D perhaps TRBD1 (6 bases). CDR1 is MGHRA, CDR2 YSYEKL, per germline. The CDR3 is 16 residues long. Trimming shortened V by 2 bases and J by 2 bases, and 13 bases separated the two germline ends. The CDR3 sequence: CASSQRGGQRNQPQHF. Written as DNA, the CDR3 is TGCGCCAGCAGCCAAAGGGGGGGGCAACGCAATCAGCCCCAGCATTTT.